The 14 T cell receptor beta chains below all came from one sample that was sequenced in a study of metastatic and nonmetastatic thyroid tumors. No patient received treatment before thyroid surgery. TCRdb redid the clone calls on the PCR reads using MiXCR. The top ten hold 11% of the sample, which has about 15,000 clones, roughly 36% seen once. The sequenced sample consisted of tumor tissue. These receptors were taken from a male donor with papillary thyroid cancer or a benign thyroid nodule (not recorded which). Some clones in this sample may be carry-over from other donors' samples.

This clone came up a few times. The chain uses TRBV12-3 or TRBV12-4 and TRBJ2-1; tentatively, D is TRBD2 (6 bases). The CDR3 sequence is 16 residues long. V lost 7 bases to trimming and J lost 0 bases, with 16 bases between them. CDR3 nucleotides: TGTGCCAGCATCCTGGGTAGCGGTATCTCCTACAATGAGCAGTTCTTC. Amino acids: CASILGSGISYNEQFF.

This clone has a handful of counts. The CDR3 DNA follows: TGTGCCATCAGTGAGAGGGATATGCAGCATTTT. Its translation is CAISERDMQHF. This rearrangement joins TRBV10-3 to TRBJ2-3; D is unresolved. The last part of the DNA fits TRBJ1-5 better; the J call may be wrong. Germline V CDR1 and CDR2: ENHRY, SYGVKD. CDR3 length: 11 amino acids.

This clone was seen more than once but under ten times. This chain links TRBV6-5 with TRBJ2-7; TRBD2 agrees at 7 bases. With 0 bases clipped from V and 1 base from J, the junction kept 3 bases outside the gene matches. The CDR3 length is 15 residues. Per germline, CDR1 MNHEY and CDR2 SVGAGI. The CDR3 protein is CASSYSPSGSYEQYF. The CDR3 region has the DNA TGTGCCAGCAGTTACTCGCCTAGCGGATCCTACGAGCAGTACTTC.

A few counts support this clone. CDR3 sequence: CASSVADRVETEAFF. The CDR3 DNA is TGTGCCAGCAGCGTAGCTGACAGGGTGGAAACTGAAGCTTTCTTT. This chain connects TRBV9 to TRBJ1-1, with 7 bases aligning to TRBD1. The CDR3 loop spans 15 amino acids. Germline V lookup: CDR1 SGDLS, CDR2 YYNGEE. The trim removed 0 bases at V and 5 bases at J, leaving 7 bases unmatched.

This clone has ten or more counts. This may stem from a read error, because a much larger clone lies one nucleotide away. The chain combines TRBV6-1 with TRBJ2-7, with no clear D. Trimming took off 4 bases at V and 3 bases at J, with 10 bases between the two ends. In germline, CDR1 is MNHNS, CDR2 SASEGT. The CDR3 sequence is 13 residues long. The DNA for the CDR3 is TGTGCCAGCAGTGCGGATTCCTACTACGAGCAGTACTTC. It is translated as CASSADSYYEQYF.

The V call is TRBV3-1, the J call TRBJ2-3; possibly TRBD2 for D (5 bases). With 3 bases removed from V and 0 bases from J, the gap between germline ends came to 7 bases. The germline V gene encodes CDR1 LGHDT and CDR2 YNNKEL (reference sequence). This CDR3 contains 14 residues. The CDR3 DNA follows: TGTGCCAGCAGCCAGGGAGCGAGCACAGATACGCAGTATTTT. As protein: CASSQGASTDTQYF.

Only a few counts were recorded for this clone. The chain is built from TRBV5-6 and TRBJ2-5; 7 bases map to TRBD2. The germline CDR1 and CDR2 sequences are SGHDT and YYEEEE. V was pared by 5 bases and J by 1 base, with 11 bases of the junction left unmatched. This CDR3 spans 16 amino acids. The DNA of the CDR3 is TGTGCCAGCAGGGGGGTTTGGCTAGCGGTCCAAGAGACCCAGTACTTC. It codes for CASRGVWLAVQETQYF.

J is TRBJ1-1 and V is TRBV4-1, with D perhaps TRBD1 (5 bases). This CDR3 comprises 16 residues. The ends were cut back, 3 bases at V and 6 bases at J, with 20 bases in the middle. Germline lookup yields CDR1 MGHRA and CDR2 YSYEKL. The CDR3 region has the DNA TGCGCCAGCAGCCATGATGGAGGAAGGGGTAACTCTGAAGCTTTCTTT. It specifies CASSHDGGRGNSEAFF.

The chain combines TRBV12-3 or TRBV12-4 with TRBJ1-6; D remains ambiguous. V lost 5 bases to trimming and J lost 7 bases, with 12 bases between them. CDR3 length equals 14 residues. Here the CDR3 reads CASSDRTGNSPLHF. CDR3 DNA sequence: TGTGCCAGCAGTGACCGGACTGGAAATTCACCCCTCCACTTT.

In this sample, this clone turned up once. The DNA for the CDR3 is TGCAGTGCGTGGGGGGGAGGTACTACGGATACGCAGTATTTT. Protein product: CSAWGGGTTDTQYF. The chain joins TRBV20-1 to TRBJ2-3; 7 nucleotides match TRBD2. Germline lookup yields CDR1 DFQATT and CDR2 SNEGSKA (reference sequence). The V segment lost 6 bases and the J segment 6 bases; nucleotides outside the gene matches: 12. There are 14 residues in the CDR3.

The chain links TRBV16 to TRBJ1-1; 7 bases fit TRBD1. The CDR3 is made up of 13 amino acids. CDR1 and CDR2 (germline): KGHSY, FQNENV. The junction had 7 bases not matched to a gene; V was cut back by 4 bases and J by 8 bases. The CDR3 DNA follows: TGTGCCAGCAGCCGAAGGGACAGCGGGGAAGCTTTCTTT. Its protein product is CASSRRDSGEAFF.

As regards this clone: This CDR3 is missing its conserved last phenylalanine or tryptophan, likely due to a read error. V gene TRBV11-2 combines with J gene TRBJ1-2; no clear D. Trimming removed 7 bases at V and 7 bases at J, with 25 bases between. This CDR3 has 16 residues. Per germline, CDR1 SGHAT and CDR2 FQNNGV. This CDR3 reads CASTTLVRGFSFGYTV. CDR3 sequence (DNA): TGTGCCAGCACCACACTCGTCCGTGGTTTTAGTTTTGGCTACACCGTC.

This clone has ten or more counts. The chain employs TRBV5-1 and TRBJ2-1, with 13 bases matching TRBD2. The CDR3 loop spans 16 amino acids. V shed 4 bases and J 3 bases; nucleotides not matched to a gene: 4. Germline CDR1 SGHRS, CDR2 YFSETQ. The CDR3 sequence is CASSQLAGGSYNEQFF. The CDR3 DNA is TGCGCCAGCAGCCAACTAGCGGGGGGGAGCTACAATGAGCAGTTCTTC.

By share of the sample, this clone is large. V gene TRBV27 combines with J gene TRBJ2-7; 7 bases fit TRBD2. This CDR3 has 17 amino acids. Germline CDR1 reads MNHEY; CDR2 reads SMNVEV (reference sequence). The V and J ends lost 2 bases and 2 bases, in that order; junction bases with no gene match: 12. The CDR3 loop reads CASSLGASGAVAYEQYF. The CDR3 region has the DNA TGTGCCAGCAGTTTAGGCGCTAGCGGAGCCGTTGCCTACGAGCAGTACTTC.